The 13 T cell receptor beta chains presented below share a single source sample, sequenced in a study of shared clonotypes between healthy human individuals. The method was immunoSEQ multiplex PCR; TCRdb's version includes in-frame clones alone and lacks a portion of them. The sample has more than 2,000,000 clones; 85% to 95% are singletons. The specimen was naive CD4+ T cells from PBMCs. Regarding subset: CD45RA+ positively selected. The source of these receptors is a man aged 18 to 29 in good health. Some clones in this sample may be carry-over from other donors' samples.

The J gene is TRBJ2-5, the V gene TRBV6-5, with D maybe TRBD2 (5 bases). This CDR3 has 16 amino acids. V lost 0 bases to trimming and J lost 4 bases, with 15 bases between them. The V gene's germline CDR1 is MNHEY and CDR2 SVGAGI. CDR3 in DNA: TGTGCCAGCAGTTACTCGGCGGCACTCGGAGGAGAGACCCAGTACTTC. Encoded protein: CASSYSAALGGETQYF.

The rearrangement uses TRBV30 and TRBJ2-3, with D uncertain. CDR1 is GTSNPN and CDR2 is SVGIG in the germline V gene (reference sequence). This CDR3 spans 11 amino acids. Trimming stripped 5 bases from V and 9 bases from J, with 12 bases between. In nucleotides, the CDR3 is TGTGCCTGGGGTCCGTATATGACGCAGTATTTT. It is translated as CAWGPYMTQYF.

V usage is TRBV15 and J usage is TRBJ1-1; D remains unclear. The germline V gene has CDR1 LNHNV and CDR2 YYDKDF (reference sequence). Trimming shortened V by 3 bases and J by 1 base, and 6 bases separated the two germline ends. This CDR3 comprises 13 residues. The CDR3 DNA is TGTGCCACCAGCAGTATGGGGAACACTGAAGCTTTCTTT. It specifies CATSSMGNTEAFF.

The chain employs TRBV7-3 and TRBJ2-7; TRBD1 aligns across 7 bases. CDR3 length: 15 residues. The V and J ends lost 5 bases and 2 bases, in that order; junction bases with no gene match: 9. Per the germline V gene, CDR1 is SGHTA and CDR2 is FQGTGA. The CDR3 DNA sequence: TGTGCCAGCAGCCCGAACCCGGGACAGACCTACGAGCAGTACTTC. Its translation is CASSPNPGQTYEQYF.

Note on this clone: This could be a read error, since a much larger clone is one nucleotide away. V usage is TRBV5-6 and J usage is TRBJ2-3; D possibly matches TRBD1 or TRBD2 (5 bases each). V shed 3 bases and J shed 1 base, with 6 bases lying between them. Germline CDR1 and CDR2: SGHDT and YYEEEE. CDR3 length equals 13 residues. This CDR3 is CASSWDRTDTQYF. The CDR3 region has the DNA TGTGCCAGCAGCTGGGACCGCACAGATACGCAGTATTTT.

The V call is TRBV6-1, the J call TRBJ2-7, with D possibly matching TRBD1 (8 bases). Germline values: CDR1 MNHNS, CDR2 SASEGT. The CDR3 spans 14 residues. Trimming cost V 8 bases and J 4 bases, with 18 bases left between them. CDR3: CASSNIQGGYEQYF. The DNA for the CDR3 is TGTGCCAGCTCGAATATACAGGGGGGGTACGAGCAGTACTTC.

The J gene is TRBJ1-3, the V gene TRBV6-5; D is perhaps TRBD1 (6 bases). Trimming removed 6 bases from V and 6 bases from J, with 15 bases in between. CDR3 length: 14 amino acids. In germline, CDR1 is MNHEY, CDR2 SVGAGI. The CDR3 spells CASRQTGTTNTIYF. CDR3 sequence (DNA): TGTGCCAGCAGACAAACCGGGACAACAAACACCATATATTTT.

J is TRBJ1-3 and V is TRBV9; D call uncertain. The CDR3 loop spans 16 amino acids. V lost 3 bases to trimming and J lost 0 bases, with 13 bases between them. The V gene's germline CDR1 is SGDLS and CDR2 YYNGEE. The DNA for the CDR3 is TGTGCCAGCAGCGCCTTCAACCGGGGCTCTGGAAACACCATATATTTT. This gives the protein CASSAFNRGSGNTIYF.

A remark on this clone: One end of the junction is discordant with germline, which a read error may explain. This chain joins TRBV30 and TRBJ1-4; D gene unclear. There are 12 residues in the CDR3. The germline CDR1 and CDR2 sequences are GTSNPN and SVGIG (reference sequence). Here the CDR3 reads CAWSETHEKLFF. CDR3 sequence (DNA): TGTGCCTGGAGCGAAACTCATGAAAAACTGTTTTTT.

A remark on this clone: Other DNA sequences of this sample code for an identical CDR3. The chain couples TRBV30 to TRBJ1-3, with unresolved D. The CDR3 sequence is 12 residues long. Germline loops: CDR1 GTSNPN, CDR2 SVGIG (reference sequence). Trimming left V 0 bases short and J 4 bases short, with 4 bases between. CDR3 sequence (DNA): TGTGCCTGGAGTGTGGGAGGAAACACCATATATTTT. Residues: CAWSVGGNTIYF.

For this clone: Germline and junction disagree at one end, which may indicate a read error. In nucleotides, the CDR3 is TGTGCCAGCAGGGAAGGTGGGACAAGCAATCAGCCCCAGCATTTT. It encodes CASREGGTSNQPQHF. The V call is TRBV2, the J call TRBJ1-5; TRBD1 might be the D (6 bases). Germline CDR1 reads SNHLY; CDR2 reads FYNNEI. The CDR3 consists of 15 residues.

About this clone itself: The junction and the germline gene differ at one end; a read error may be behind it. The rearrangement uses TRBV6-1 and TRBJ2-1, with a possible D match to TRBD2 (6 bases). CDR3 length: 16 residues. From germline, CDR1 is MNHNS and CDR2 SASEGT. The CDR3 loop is CASSVSGTLYPSFWVF. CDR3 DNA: TGTGCCAGCAGTGTGTCCGGGACTCTTTACCCCTCTTTTTGGGTCTTC.

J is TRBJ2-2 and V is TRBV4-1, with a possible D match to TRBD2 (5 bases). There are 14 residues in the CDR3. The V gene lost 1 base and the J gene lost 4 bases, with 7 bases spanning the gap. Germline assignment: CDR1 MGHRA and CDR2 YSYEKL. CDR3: CASSQGESTGELFF. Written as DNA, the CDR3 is TGCGCCAGCAGCCAAGGGGAGAGCACCGGGGAGCTGTTTTTT.